Presented here are 24 T cell receptor beta chains from one specimen sequenced in a study of T cells in Graves' hyperthyroidism and ophthalmopathy. TCR beta CDR3 region amplification was performed from RNA transcripts. The TCR CDR3 was amplified in a first-round RT-PCR using the HTBI primer set. TCRdb reprocessed the multiplex PCR reads via MiXCR and lists one record per CDR3 protein. The sample records about 570,000 distinct CDR3 sequences, more than 45% being singletons. Input material: peripheral blood or thyroid tissue (not recorded which). These TCRs come from an adult woman with Graves' disease, either hyperthyroidism or ophthalmopathy (not recorded which).

This rearrangement joins TRBV5-1 to TRBJ2-5; TRBD2 might be the D (5 bases). V lost 4 bases and J lost 9, with 10 bases in between. The CDR3 extends over 11 amino acids. Germline V gene lookup returns CDR1 SGHRS and CDR2 YFSETQ. The CDR3 DNA is TGCGCCAGCAGCGAAGAGGAGGCCCAGTACTTC. Encoded protein: CASSEEEAQYF.

The table lists this clonotype with many counts. The V call is TRBV5-5, the J call TRBJ1-3; possibly TRBD1 for D (5 bases). The length of the CDR3 is 17 residues. V was pared by 3 bases and J by 0 bases, with 16 bases between. CDR1 is SGHKS and CDR2 is YYEKEE in the germline V gene (reference sequence). DNA of the CDR3: TGTGCCAGCAGCTCTCCTTTCGGGGGTTCCTCTGGAAACACCATATATTTT. Encoded protein: CASSSPFGGSSGNTIYF. The full variable domain, completed using reference TRBV5-5 and TRBJ1-3, is DAGVTQSPTHLIKTRGQQVTLRCSPISGHKSVSWYQQVLGQGPQFIFQYYEKEERGRGNFPDRFSARQFPNYSSELNVNALLLGDSALYLCASSSPFGGSSGNTIYFGEGSWLTVV.

The chain uses TRBV19 and TRBJ1-2; tentative D call: TRBD1 (5 bases). Trimming shortened V by 4 bases and J by 6 bases, and 12 bases separated the two germline ends. This CDR3 is built from 13 residues. Germline V gene lookup returns CDR1 LNHDA and CDR2 SQIVND (reference sequence). The DNA of the CDR3 is TGTGCCAGTAGTAGGGGGTACTCTAATGGCTACACCTTC. Translating it yields CASSRGYSNGYTF.

V and J are TRBV19 and TRBJ2-5; D may be TRBD1 (6 bases). V dropped 5 bases and J dropped 5 bases, with 12 bases sitting between them. Germline CDR1 LNHDA, CDR2 SQIVND (reference sequence). The CDR3 extends over 13 amino acids. CDR3 DNA: TGTGCCAGTAGTCCCACAGGGATGGAGACCCAGTACTTC. It specifies CASSPTGMETQYF.

This clonotype was seen many times. The V call is TRBV7-2, the J call TRBJ1-1, with D maybe TRBD1 (5 bases). V gave up 5 bases and J gave up 5 bases, with 15 bases separating them. Germline CDR1 and CDR2: SGHTA and FQGNSA. There are 14 residues in the CDR3. The CDR3 protein is CASSITQGRTEAFF. CDR3 bases: TGTGCCAGCAGCATAACCCAGGGAAGAACTGAAGCTTTCTTT.

The V and J genes are TRBV29-1 and TRBJ2-7, with 7 positions matching TRBD1. The CDR3 sequence is 12 residues long. V lost 7 bases, J lost 5 bases, and 8 bases stayed unmatched. The V gene's germline CDR1 is SQVTM and CDR2 ANQGSEA. CDR3 loop: CSASTGFNEQYF. CDR3 bases: TGCAGCGCCTCGACAGGGTTTAACGAGCAGTACTTC.

The chain has TRBV29-1 and TRBJ1-2, with 10 bases identical to TRBD1. J was trimmed by 8 bases and V by 6 bases; bases with no gene match: 6. Germline CDR1 is SQVTM and CDR2 is ANQGSEA. The CDR3 is made up of 12 amino acids. CDR3 nucleotide sequence: TGCAGCGTCGCCGGGACAGGGGACGGCTACACCTTC. Encoded protein: CSVAGTGDGYTF.

In regard to this clonotype: Without the conserved terminal phenylalanine or tryptophan, this CDR3 likely stems from a read error. It is unclear where the CDR3 begins or ends on the DNA, so no DNA is shown, and the CDR3 is as TCRdb lists it. The chain joins TRBV5-1 to TRBJ2-6; the D call TRBD2 from the table was never checked on the DNA. Both ends counted, the CDR3 spans 8 residues. The germline V gene encodes CDR1 SGHRS and CDR2 YFSETQ. The CDR3 protein is CASSLVAS.

This sequence joins TRBV6-6 and TRBJ2-5, with D uncertain. V was shortened by 2 bases and J by 9 bases, with 16 bases between the two germline ends. Per germline, CDR1 MNHNY and CDR2 SVGAGI (reference sequence). This CDR3 region has 14 residues. The CDR3 loop is CASSYEAWDQPQYF. CDR3 bases: TGTGCCAGCAGTTACGAGGCGTGGGATCAGCCCCAGTACTTC.

This clonotype has a count of ten or more. This chain links TRBV19 with TRBJ1-1, with unresolved D. V lost 3 bases to trimming and J lost 2 bases, with 10 bases between them. CDR1 LNHDA and CDR2 SQIVND come from the germline V gene (reference sequence). The CDR3 length is 14 residues. CDR3 loop: CASSIPSFNTEAFF. In nucleotides, the CDR3 is TGTGCCAGTAGTATTCCCTCTTTTAACACTGAAGCTTTCTTT.

This clonotype came up once. The chain links TRBV2 to TRBJ1-6, with D possibly TRBD1 on 5 matching bases. Germline values: CDR1 SNHLY, CDR2 FYNNEI. The CDR3 is 13 residues long. The V end lost 6 bases, the J end lost 5 bases, and 8 bases lay between the germline ends. CDR3 in DNA: TGTGCCAGCAGAGACAGAGATAATTCACCCCTCCACTTT. It codes for CASRDRDNSPLHF.

This clonotype was observed many times. The chain combines TRBV14 with TRBJ2-7, with 11 bases matching TRBD2. Germline values: CDR1 SGHDN, CDR2 FVKESK. V shed 6 bases, J shed 3 bases, and the junction held 7 bases outside the gene matches. The CDR3 has 15 residues. CDR3 nucleotides: TGTGCCAGCAGACCCGGGACTAGCGGTGGCTACGAGCAGTACTTC. Translated: CASRPGTSGGYEQYF.

The chain couples TRBV13 to TRBJ1-1, with D uncertain. In germline, CDR1 is PRHDT, CDR2 FYEKMQ (reference sequence). Trimming took off 4 bases at V and 8 bases at J, with 17 bases between the two ends. The CDR3 runs 14 residues. For the CDR3, the DNA is TGTGCCAGCAGCTCGGATCTACTCGACGCCGAAGCTTTCTTT. Translating it yields CASSSDLLDAEAFF.

This rearrangement joins TRBV25-1 to TRBJ2-5, with no clear D. The V gene's germline CDR1 is MGHDK and CDR2 SYGVNS. This CDR3 is 12 amino acids long. V was trimmed by 3 bases and J by 6 bases, leaving 8 bases between them. This CDR3 reads CASSESGQTQYF. The CDR3, as DNA: TGTGCCAGCAGTGAGTCTGGACAGACCCAGTACTTC.

This chain uses TRBV7-9 with TRBJ2-7, with D uncertain. Germline CDR1 and CDR2: SEHNR and FQNEAQ (reference sequence). This CDR3 spans 13 amino acids. Trimming pared 4 bases from V and 3 bases from J, leaving 10 bases between. This CDR3 reads CASSSSDGYEQYF. The CDR3 DNA sequence: TGTGCCAGCAGCTCATCTGACGGCTACGAGCAGTACTTC.

Concerning this clonotype: A read error may account for a junction end that differs from germline. The V and J genes are TRBV2 and TRBJ2-7; D is unresolved. This CDR3 is 11 amino acids long. From germline, CDR1 is SNHLY and CDR2 FYNNEI. CDR3 DNA: TGTACCAGCAGCCCCTCATACGAGCAGTACTTC. It yields the protein CTSSPSYEQYF.

The gene calls are TRBV20-1 and TRBJ1-2; 7 nucleotides agree with TRBD1. J gave up 6 bases and V 6 bases, and 10 bases lay outside the gene matches. The CDR3 runs 13 residues. Looked up from germline, CDR1 is DFQATT and CDR2 is SNEGSKA (reference sequence). CDR3 DNA sequence: TGCAGTGCCAGCAGTCTTCAGGGGGATGGCTACACCTTC. The encoded protein is CSASSLQGDGYTF.

There are many counts of this clonotype. This chain joins TRBV12-3 or TRBV12-4 and TRBJ1-5; 10 nucleotides align to TRBD1. J gave up 3 bases and V 6 bases, and 2 bases lay outside the gene matches. The length of the CDR3 is 14 residues. The CDR3 here is CASRGTGDNQPQHF. CDR3 nucleotide sequence: TGTGCCAGCAGGGGGACAGGGGACAATCAGCCCCAGCATTTT.

The rearrangement uses TRBV10-3 and TRBJ1-2; a weak D match, TRBD1 (5 bases). V was trimmed by 11 bases and J by 2 bases, leaving 24 bases between them. Per the germline V gene, CDR1 is ENHRY and CDR2 is SYGVKD. The CDR3 runs to 16 residues. The CDR3 DNA follows: TGTGCCTCCCGAGGGCGTGGGGGGTCGATCAACTATGGCTACACCTTC. It codes for CASRGRGGSINYGYTF.

The V and J genes are TRBV7-9 and TRBJ1-1; D gene unclear. The germline CDR1 and CDR2 sequences are SEHNR and FQNEAQ (reference sequence). CDR3 length: 13 amino acids. The V and J ends lost 1 base and 4 bases respectively, with 7 bases between them. CDR3 sequence (DNA): TGTGCCAGCAGCTTAGTGCTGAGCACTGAAGCTTTCTTT. The encoded protein is CASSLVLSTEAFF.

The chain employs TRBV15 and TRBJ2-5, with 13 bases that match TRBD2. Per the germline V gene, CDR1 is LNHNV and CDR2 is YYDKDF (reference sequence). V lost 3 bases and J lost 2; bases outside the gene matches: 15. The CDR3 loop spans 20 amino acids. CDR3 nucleotide sequence: TGTGCCACCAGCAGTGCCCAACGGGGGACTAGCGGGATAGGTCAAGAGACCCAGTACTTC. Its protein product is CATSSAQRGTSGIGQETQYF.

The genes are TRBV20-1 and TRBJ2-1; 7 bases agree with TRBD2. CDR3 length: 13 amino acids. Trimming cost V 5 bases and J 5 bases; bases outside gene matches: 6. Germline assignment: CDR1 DFQATT and CDR2 SNEGSKA (reference sequence). CDR3 DNA: TGCAGTGCTGATAGGGACTACAACAATGAGCAGTTCTTC. Its protein is CSADRDYNNEQFF.

The genes are TRBV15 and TRBJ1-1; D may be TRBD1 (6 bases). The length of the CDR3 is 15 residues. Germline CDR1 is LNHNV and CDR2 is YYDKDF (reference sequence). V was pared by 2 bases and J by 3 bases, with 13 bases between. This chain's CDR3 is CATSRQGGWDTEAFF. CDR3 in DNA: TGTGCCACCAGCAGACAAGGGGGTTGGGACACTGAAGCTTTCTTT.

This chain connects TRBV29-1 to TRBJ2-7; 7 positions match TRBD1. Losses at the gene ends were 6 bases for V and 3 bases for J; bases not matched to a gene: 8. The CDR3 has 13 residues. In germline, CDR1 is SQVTM, CDR2 ANQGSEA. The CDR3 reads CSVDGTEGYEQYF. In nucleotides, the CDR3 is TGCAGCGTCGACGGGACAGAAGGCTACGAGCAGTACTTC.